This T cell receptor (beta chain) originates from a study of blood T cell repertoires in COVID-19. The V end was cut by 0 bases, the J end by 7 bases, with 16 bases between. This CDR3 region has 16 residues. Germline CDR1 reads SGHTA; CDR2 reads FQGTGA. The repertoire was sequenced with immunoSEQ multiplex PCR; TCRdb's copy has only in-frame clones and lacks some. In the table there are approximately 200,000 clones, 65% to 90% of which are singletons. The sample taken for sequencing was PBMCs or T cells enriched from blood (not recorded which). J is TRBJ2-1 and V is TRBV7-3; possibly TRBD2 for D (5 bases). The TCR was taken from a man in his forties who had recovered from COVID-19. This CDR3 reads CASSLTEGSLVNEQFF. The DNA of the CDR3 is TGTGCCAGCAGCTTAACAGAGGGATCCCTTGTAAATGAGCAGTTCTTC.